What follows describes a single T cell receptor beta chain. The target antigen is unknown. Germline and junction disagree at one end, which may indicate a read error. This sample was included in a study of T cell repertoires in cytomegalovirus infection. Overall study: Both a matching HLA type and CMV infection were indicated by public TCR beta signatures.

Germline V CDR1 and CDR2: KGHSH, LQKENI. This CDR3 contains 16 residues. MiXCR, run by TCRdb on the reads, gives a single entry per CDR3 protein. The sample lists 680,000 or so distinct CDR3 sequences, under 40% seen once, with 2.5% to 3.5% in the top ten. General study findings and limits: CMV-specific HLA-C-restricted TCR beta clonotypes dominated the ex vivo response. Summed public TCR beta family frequency identified CMV carriers bearing the relevant HLA.

This receptor was taken from a human donor in good health (CMV status not recorded). Some clones in this sample may be carry-over from other donors' samples. V gene TRBV18 combines with J gene TRBJ2-3; 8 bases map to TRBD1. Sequenced sample: PBMCs. CDR3 region: CASSATGQGSTDPQYF. The CDR3 DNA reads as TGTGCCAGCTCAGCCACCGGACAGGGAAGCACAGATCCGCAGTATTTT.